The present TCR beta chain was sequenced within a study of T cells after yellow fever vaccination. This clonotype was detected ten times or more. The germline V gene has CDR1 MNHNS and CDR2 SASEGT. There are 13 residues in the CDR3. The ends lost 6 bases at V and 11 bases at J; junction bases unmatched: 5. Universal primer sites and UMIs were introduced during 5'RACE template-switching synthesis of TCR cDNA. TCRdb ran MiXCR on the 5' RACE reads and lists one entry per CDR3 protein. The profile shows some 63,000 distinct CDR3 sequences, roughly 7.3% of them singletons. Sequencing was performed on CD8+ T cells sorted from PBMCs, taken 15 days after the yellow fever booster vaccination. The chain carries TRBV6-1 and TRBJ2-1; TRBD2 aligns across 12 bases. This clonotype was obtained from a man aged 30 to 39 who received the YFV17D yellow fever vaccine. CDR3 coding DNA: TGTGCCAGCAGCTGGACTAGCGGGGCCCAGCAGTTCTTC. Translation gives CASSWTSGAQQFF.